Detailed here is one T cell receptor beta chain. The data derive from a study of blood T cell repertoires in COVID-19. Here immunoSEQ multiplex PCR was the method, and the copy in TCRdb shows in-frame clones only, minus some. There are 110,000 to 150,000 clones in the sample; approximately 84% occur only once, and approximately 9.5% lies in the top ten. This TCR was recovered from a woman aged 80 or over in a cohort sampled during active or convalescent COVID-19. What was sequenced was peripheral blood.

CDR3 sequence: CASSSRRVTEAFF. CDR3 DNA: TGTGCCAGCAGCTCCCGACGGGTTACTGAAGCTTTCTTT. V and J are TRBV11-2 and TRBJ1-1; no clear D gene. Germline CDR1 is SGHAT and CDR2 is FQNNGV. The CDR3 runs 13 residues. V dropped 4 bases and J dropped 5 bases, with 11 bases sitting between them. Using reference TRBV11-2 and TRBJ1-1 for the parts outside the CDR3, the full variable domain is EAGVAQSPRYKIIEKRQSVAFWCNPISGHATLYWYQQILGQGPKLLIQFQNNGVVDDSQLPKDRFSAERLKGVDSTLKIQPAKLEDSAVYLCASSSRRVTEAFFGQGTRLTVV.